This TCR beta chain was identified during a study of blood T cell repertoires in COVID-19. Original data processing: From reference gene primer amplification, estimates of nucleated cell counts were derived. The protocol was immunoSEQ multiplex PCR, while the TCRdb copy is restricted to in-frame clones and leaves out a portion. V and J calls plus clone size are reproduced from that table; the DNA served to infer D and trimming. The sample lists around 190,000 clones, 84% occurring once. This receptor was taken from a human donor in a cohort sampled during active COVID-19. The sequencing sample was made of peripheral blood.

CDR3 DNA: TGTGCCAGCAGCCAAGATTCACAGGGCTTCAACTATGGCTACACCTTC. Protein sequence: CASSQDSQGFNYGYTF. V is TRBV3-1 (or the pseudogene TRBV3-2) and J is TRBJ1-2; D perhaps matches TRBD1 (6 bases). Trimming took 0 bases from V and 2 from J, leaving 13 bases between them. Germline V gene lookup returns CDR1 LGHDT and CDR2 YNNKEL (reference sequence). The CDR3 has 16 residues.